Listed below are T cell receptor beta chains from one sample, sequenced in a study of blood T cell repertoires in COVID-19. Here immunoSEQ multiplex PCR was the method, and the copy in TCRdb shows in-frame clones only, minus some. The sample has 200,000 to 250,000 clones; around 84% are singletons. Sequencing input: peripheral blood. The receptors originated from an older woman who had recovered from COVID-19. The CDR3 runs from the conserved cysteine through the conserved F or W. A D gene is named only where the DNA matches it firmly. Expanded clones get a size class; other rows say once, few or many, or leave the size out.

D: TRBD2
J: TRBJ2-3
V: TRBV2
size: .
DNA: TGTGCCAGAAATGGGGGACTACACGAGCAGGATACGCAGTATTTT
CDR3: CARNGGLHEQDTQYF

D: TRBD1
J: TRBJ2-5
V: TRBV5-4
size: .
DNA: TGTGCCAGCAGCTTGGTGTGGGACAGGGGAGGAGAGACCCAGTACTTC
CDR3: CASSLVWDRGGETQYF

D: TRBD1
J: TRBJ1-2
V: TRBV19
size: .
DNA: TGTGCCAGTAGCCGGGACAGGGGCTATGGCTACACCTTC
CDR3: CASSRDRGYGYTF

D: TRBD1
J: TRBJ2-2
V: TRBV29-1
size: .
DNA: TGCAGCGCCCAAGGTACAGGGGAACCCGGGGAGCTGTTTTTT
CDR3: CSAQGTGEPGELFF

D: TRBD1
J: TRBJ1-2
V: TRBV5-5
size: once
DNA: TGTGCCAGCAGCACACGGACAGGGGGCGAATATGGCTACACCTTC
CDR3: CASSTRTGGEYGYTF

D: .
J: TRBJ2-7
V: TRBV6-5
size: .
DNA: TGTGCCAGCAGTTACTCGCGGGCTGCCTACGAGCAGTACTTC
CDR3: CASSYSRAAYEQYF

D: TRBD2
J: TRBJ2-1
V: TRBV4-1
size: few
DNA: TGCGCCAGCAGCCGCAGGACTAGTAATGAGCAGTTCTTC
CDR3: CASSRRTSNEQFF

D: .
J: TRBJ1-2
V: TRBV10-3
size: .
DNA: TGTGCCATCAGTGAAGGTCAGGCTTCAGCTAACTATGGCTACACCTTC
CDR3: CAISEGQASANYGYTF

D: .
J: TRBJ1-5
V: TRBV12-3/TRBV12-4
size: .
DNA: TGTGCCGGTGGGGGGGGGAATCAGCCCCAGCATTTT
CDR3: CAGGGGNQPQHF

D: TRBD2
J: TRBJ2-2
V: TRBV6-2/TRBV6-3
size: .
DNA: TGTGCCAGCAGTTCCCGTCGGACTAGCGGGGGCCCCGGGGAGCTGTTTTTT
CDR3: CASSSRRTSGGPGELFF

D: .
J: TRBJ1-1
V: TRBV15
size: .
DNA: TGTGCCACCAGCAGCAGAGGAGACACTGAAGCTTTCTTT
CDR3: CATSSRGDTEAFF

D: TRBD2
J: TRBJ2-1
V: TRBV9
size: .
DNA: TGTGCCAGCAGCGTAGTTCCTAGCGGGGCGTACAATGAGCAGTTCTTC
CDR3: CASSVVPSGAYNEQFF

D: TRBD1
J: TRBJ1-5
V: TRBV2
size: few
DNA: TGTGCCAGCAGGACAGGGGCCTCGAATAGCAATCAGCCCCAGCATTTT
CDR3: CASRTGASNSNQPQHF

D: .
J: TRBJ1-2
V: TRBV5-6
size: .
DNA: TGTGCCAGCAGCGGTCTACAAGGGGCACCGCCTTATGGCTACACCTTC
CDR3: CASSGLQGAPPYGYTF

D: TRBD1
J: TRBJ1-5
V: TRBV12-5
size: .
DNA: TGTGCTAGTGGTTTTACTCCGGGACAGGGGATTAGCAATCAGCCCCAGCATTTT
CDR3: CASGFTPGQGISNQPQHF

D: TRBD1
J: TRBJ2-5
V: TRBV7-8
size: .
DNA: TGTGCCACTCGGGACAGAAGCCTTCAAGAGACCCAGTACTTC
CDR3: CATRDRSLQETQYF

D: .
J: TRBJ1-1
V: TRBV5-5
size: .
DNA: TGTGCCAGCAGCTTGGGAGGGGGCACTGAAGCTTTCTTT
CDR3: CASSLGGGTEAFF

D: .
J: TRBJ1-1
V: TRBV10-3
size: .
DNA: TGTGCCATCAGACAGGGACATAACACTGAAGCTTTCTTT
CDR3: CAIRQGHNTEAFF

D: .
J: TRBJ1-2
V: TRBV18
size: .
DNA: TGTGCCAGCTCATCATTGAGTTATGGCTACACCTTC
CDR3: CASSSLSYGYTF

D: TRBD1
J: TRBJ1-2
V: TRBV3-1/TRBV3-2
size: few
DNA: TGTGCCAGCAGCCACCGGACAGGGGGCTACACCTTC
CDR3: CASSHRTGGYTF

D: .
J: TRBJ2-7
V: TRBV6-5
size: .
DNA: TGTGCCAGCAGCTCGACAGTATACGAGCAGTACTTC
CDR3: CASSSTVYEQYF

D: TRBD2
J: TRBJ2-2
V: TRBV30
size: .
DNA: TGTGCCTGGAGTACGGGACTAGTAGCCGGGGAGCTGTTTTTT
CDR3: CAWSTGLVAGELFF

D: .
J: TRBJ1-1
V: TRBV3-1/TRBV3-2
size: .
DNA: TGTGCCAGCAGCCAATTCCAGAACACTGAAGCTTTCTTT
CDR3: CASSQFQNTEAFF

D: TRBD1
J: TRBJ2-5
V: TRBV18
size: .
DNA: TGTGCCAGCTCACCAAGGACAGGTCAAGAGACCCAGTACTTC
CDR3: CASSPRTGQETQYF

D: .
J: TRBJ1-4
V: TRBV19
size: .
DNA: TGTGCCAGTAGAATAGAGTCGGGAGATGGACTGTTTTTT
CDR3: CASRIESGDGLFF

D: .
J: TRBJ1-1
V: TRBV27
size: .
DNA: TGTGCCAGCAGTACAATGAGGACTGAAGCTTTCTTT
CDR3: CASSTMRTEAFF

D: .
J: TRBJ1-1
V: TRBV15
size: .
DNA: TGTGCCACCAGCAGCCGGAGAGTGGGGAACACTGAAGCTTTCTTT
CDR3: CATSSRRVGNTEAFF

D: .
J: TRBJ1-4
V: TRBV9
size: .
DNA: TGTGCCAGCAGCGTAGCCAAGATCAGCCCCAGGGGACGATATGAAAAACTGTTTTTT
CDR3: CASSVAKISPRGRYEKLFF

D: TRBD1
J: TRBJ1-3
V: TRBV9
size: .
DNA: TGTGCCAGCAGCGTATCGACAGGGTACTCTGGAAACACCATATATTTT
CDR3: CASSVSTGYSGNTIYF

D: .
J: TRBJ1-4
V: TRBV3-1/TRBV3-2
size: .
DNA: TGTGCCAGCAGCCAAGAGACGTCAGGGAGGGGAAAACTGTTTTTT
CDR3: CASSQETSGRGKLFF

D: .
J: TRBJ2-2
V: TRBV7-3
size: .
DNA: TGTGCCAGCAGCTTGGGCAGATTCACCGGGGAGCTGTTTTTT
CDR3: CASSLGRFTGELFF

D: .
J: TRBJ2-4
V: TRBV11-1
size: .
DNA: TGTGCCAGCAGCCAAGGACAAGAGACCAAAAACATTCAGTACTTC
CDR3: CASSQGQETKNIQYF

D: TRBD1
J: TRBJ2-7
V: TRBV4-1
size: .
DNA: TGCGCCAGCAGCCGCGGGACAGGGGACTACGAGCAGTACTTC
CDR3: CASSRGTGDYEQYF

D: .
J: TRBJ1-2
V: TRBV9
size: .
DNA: TGTGCCAGCAGCGTAGGGGGGGACTATGGCTACACCTTC
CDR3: CASSVGGDYGYTF

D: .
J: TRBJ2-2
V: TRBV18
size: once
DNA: TGTGCCAGCTCACCTGGGAGGTCCACCGGGGAGCTGTTTTTT
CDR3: CASSPGRSTGELFF

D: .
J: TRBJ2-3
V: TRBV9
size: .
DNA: TGTGCCAGCAGCTCCGACCGGGATGCTACGCAGTATTTT
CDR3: CASSSDRDATQYF

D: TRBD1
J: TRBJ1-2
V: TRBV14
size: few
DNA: TGTGCCAGCAGCCCCGGGACAGGTGGAGGCTATGGCTACACCTTC
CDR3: CASSPGTGGGYGYTF

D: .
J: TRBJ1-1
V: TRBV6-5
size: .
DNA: TGTGCCAGCATGACCCTGGACAGCTTCTATGAAGCTTTCTTT
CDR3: CASMTLDSFYEAFF

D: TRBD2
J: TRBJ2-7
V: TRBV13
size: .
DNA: TGTGCCAGCAGCGCAAGACTAGCGGGGGCCTACGAGCAGTACTTC
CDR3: CASSARLAGAYEQYF

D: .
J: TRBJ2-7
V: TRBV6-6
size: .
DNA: TGTGCCAGCAGTTACTCCGGACGGGGATACGAGCAGTACTTC
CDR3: CASSYSGRGYEQYF

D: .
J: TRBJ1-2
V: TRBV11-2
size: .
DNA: TGTGCCAGCAGTACCTCTCGGTTACCAGGCTACACCTTC
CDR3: CASSTSRLPGYTF

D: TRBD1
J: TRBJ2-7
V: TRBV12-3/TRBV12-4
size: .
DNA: TGTGCCAGCAGCCCGGGACAGGCCTACGAGCAGTACTTC
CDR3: CASSPGQAYEQYF

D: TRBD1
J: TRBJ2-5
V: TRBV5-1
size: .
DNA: TGCGCCAGCAGCCTCGGACAGGGTTTAACGGAGACCCAGTACTTC
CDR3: CASSLGQGLTETQYF

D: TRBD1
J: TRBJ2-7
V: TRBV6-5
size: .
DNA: TGTGCCAGCAGCATTGTAGGCGGGACAGGGAGCGAGCAGTACTTC
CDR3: CASSIVGGTGSEQYF

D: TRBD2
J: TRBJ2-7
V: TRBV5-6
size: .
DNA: TGTGCCAGCAGCGAACTCGGGACCGGACTAGCTGATCACGAGCAGTACTTC
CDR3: CASSELGTGLADHEQYF

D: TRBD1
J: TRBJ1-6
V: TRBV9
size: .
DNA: TGTGCCAGCAGCTCTACAGGGGTAGCATCACCCCTCCACTTT
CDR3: CASSSTGVASPLHF

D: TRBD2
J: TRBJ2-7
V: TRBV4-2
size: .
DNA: TGTGCCAGCAGCCAAGAGGCTAGCGGGGTCGACGAGCAGTACTTC
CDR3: CASSQEASGVDEQYF

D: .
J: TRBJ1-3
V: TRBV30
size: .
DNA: TGTGCCTGGAGATTGACAGCCGGAAACACCATATATTTT
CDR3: CAWRLTAGNTIYF

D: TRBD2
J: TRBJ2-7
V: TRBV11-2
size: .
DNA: TGTGCCAGCAGCCGGCCTCTCGCGGGGGGCTTTAGGAGCTCCTACGAGCAGTACTTC
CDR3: CASSRPLAGGFRSSYEQYF